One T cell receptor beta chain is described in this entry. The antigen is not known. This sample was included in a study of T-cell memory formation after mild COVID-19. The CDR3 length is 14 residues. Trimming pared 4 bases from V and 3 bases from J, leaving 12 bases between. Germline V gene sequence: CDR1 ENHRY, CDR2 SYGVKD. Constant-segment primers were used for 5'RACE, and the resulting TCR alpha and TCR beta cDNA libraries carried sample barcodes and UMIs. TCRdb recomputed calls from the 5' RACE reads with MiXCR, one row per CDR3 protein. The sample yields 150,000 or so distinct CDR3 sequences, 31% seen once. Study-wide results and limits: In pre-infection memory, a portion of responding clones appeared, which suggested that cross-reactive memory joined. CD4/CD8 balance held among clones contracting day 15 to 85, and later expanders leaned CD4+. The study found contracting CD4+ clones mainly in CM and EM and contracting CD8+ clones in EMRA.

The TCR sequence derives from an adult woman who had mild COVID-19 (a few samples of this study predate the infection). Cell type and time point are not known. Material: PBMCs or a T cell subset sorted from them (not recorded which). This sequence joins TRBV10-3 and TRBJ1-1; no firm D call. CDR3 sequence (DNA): TGTGCCATCAGTGTAGCCCTTGCGGACACTGAAGCTTTCTTT. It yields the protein CAISVALADTEAFF.